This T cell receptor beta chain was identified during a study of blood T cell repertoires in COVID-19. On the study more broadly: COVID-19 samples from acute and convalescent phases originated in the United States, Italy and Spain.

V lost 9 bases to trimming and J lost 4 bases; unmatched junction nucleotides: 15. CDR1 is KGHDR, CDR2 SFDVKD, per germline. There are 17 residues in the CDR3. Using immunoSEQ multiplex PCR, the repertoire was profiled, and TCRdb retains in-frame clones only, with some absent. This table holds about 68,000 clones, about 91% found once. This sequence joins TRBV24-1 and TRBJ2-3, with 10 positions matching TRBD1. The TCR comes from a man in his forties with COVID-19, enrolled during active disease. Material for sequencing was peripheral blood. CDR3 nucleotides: TGTGCCACCGGTAACCCCGCCGGGACAGGGGATTCAGATACGCAGTATTTT. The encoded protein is CATGNPAGTGDSDTQYF.